This passage covers 6 T cell receptor beta chains from one sample sequenced in a study of OX40 agonist ivuxolimab in advanced cancers. Assay: immunoSEQ multiplex PCR; the TCRdb copy retains only in-frame clones and omits some. This sample yields about 72,000 clones, of which approximately 92% are seen a single time; approximately 0.94% belongs to the top ten. The sequencing here drew on CD4+ or CD8+ T cells sorted from blood, taken in a trial of the OX40 agonist ivuxolimab. All receptors come from an adult with an advanced solid tumor such as melanoma, head and neck, liver or kidney cancer.

The chain recombines TRBV9 with TRBJ2-2; possibly TRBD2 for D (5 bases). Germline CDR1 SGDLS, CDR2 YYNGEE. This CDR3 has 14 amino acids. Trimming cost V 0 bases and J 6 bases, with 9 bases left between them. The DNA of the CDR3 is TGTGCCAGCAGCGTAGCCCGGGGTTCCGGGGAGCTGTTTTTT. Amino acid sequence: CASSVARGSGELFF.

This clone was detected only once. The chain employs TRBV28 and TRBJ2-5, with TRBD2 identical over 10 bases. Germline V gives CDR1 MDHEN, CDR2 SYDVKM. This CDR3 has 18 residues. V was clipped by 5 bases and J by 5 bases; unmatched bases: 17. The CDR3 bases are TGTGCCAGCAGTCTTAGCGGGGGGCGGGTAATCGGACCGGAGACCCAGTACTTC. This translates into CASSLSGGRVIGPETQYF.

The chain carries TRBV12-2 and TRBJ2-1; the table calls TRBD1, which could not be checked here. TRBV12-2 is listed as a pseudogene. The CDR3 spans 16 residues. Written as DNA, the CDR3 is TGTGCAAGTCGCTTCCCCGGACAGGGGGCGGACAATGAGCAGTTCTTC. Amino acids: CASRFPGQGADNEQFF.

The chain uses TRBV5-6 and TRBJ1-6, with a weak D call TRBD1 (5 bases). The CDR3 totals 19 residues. The V end was cut by 0 bases, the J end by 0 bases, with 16 bases between. The germline V gene has CDR1 SGHDT and CDR2 YYEEEE. CDR3 sequence: CASSLVAGRKSSYNSPLHF. In DNA form, the CDR3 reads TGTGCCAGCAGCTTGGTGGCAGGGCGCAAGAGCTCCTATAATTCACCCCTCCACTTT.

The J gene is TRBJ2-2, the V gene TRBV6-5; D uncertain. Looked up from germline, CDR1 is MNHEY and CDR2 is SVGAGI. This CDR3 region has 13 residues. Trimming removed 2 bases at V and 7 bases at J, with 8 bases between. The CDR3 sequence: CASSYDSRGELFF. CDR3 coding DNA: TGTGCCAGCAGTTACGATAGCCGCGGGGAGCTGTTTTTT.

The genes are TRBV5-6 and TRBJ1-1; 7 bases line up with TRBD1. Germline loops: CDR1 SGHDT, CDR2 YYEEEE. After removal of 6 bases from V and 3 bases from J, the junction contained 5 bases not matched to a gene. The CDR3 has 13 residues. The CDR3 loop reads CASKGQRYTEAFF. The CDR3 nucleotides read TGTGCCAGCAAGGGACAGCGATACACTGAAGCTTTCTTT.